Below, 9 T cell receptor beta chains from the same sample are listed, as sequenced in a study of shared clonotypes between healthy human individuals. TCRdb's copy holds only in-frame clones and misses some; the assay was immunoSEQ multiplex PCR. The table has approximately 2.5 million clones, approximately 94% seen once. Specimen: naive CD4+ T cells from PBMCs. Regarding subset: CD45RA+ positively selected. All receptors come from a man aged 18 to 30 in good health. Some clones in this sample may be carry-over from other donors' samples.

The sample holds one count of this clone. The V gene is TRBV5-1, the J gene TRBJ2-5, with 8 bases fitting TRBD2. Looked up from germline, CDR1 is SGHRS and CDR2 is YFSETQ. CDR3 length equals 15 residues. Trimming cost V 5 bases and J 4 bases; bases outside gene matches: 10. CDR3 bases: TGCGCCAGCAGAGCGAGCGGGAGCAGTGGAGAGACCCAGTACTTC. Its translation is CASRASGSSGETQYF.

The chain is built from TRBV28 and TRBJ1-5; 7 nucleotides line up with TRBD1. CDR1 MDHEN and CDR2 SYDVKM come from the germline V gene. The CDR3 is 13 residues long. Losses at the gene ends were 6 bases for V and 5 bases for J; bases not matched to a gene: 4. The CDR3 loop reads CASSPDRDQPQHF. CDR3 coding DNA: TGTGCCAGCAGCCCAGACAGGGATCAGCCCCAGCATTTT.

The J gene is TRBJ2-2, the V gene TRBV5-4, with TRBD2 identical over 14 bases. Per germline, CDR1 SGHNT and CDR2 YYREEE (reference sequence). This CDR3 comprises 17 residues. V gave up 5 bases and J gave up 5 bases; unmatched junction bases: 8. Here the CDR3 DNA reads TGTGCCAGCAGTTCCGGGACTAGCGGGAGAAAGACCGGGGAGCTGTTTTTT. It encodes CASSSGTSGRKTGELFF.

The CDR3 DNA reads as TGTGCCATCAGTGTTGGGTTGACCTCGAAGGAGACCCAGTACTTC. Encoded protein: CAISVGLTSKETQYF. V and J are TRBV10-3 and TRBJ2-5; no reliable D call. The CDR3 totals 15 residues. The V end lost 4 bases, the J end lost 5 bases, and 17 bases lay between the germline ends. Germline lookup yields CDR1 ENHRY and CDR2 SYGVKD.

The DNA for the CDR3 is TGTGCCAGCAGCTTAGAGTACAGGGGCGGGGAGCTGTTTTTT. Its protein product is CASSLEYRGGELFF. The V call is TRBV7-9, the J call TRBJ2-2; the match to TRBD1 covers 7 bases. The CDR3 length is 14 residues. Germline CDR1 SEHNR, CDR2 FQNEAQ (reference sequence). V dropped 1 base and J dropped 7; count of bases not matched to a gene: 3.

J is TRBJ2-3 and V is TRBV2; D might be TRBD1 (6 bases). Between the trimmed V and J ends, which lost 7 bases and 3 bases, there was a span of 11 bases. Germline values: CDR1 SNHLY, CDR2 FYNNEI. This CDR3 has 13 residues. In nucleotides, the CDR3 is TGTGCCAGCAAATGGACAGTTACAGATACGCAGTATTTT. Its translation is CASKWTVTDTQYF.

This clone was detected only once. The rearrangement uses TRBV5-1 and TRBJ2-7; no definite D call. This CDR3 is built from 16 residues. Germline V gene data show CDR1 as SGHRS and CDR2 as YFSETQ. V was clipped by 2 bases and J by 0 bases, with 15 bases between them. The CDR3 nucleotides are TGCGCCAGCAGCTTTTCAACGGCAATCAACTCCTACGAGCAGTACTTC. This gives the protein CASSFSTAINSYEQYF.

Regarding this clone: Other DNA sequences from this sample encode an identical CDR3 as well. The rearrangement joins TRBV28 to TRBJ1-5; no definite D call. V lost 6 bases and J 1 base, leaving 4 bases between the germline ends. This CDR3 contains 12 residues. Germline lookup yields CDR1 MDHEN and CDR2 SYDVKM. DNA for the CDR3: TGTGCCAGCAGGGGAAGCAATCAGCCCCAGCATTTT. This encodes CASRGSNQPQHF.

The rearrangement uses TRBV28 and TRBJ2-7; TRBD1 aligns across 10 bases. The CDR3 is 15 amino acids. The V and J ends lost 7 bases and 3 bases, in that order; junction bases with no gene match: 9. Per the germline V gene, CDR1 is MDHEN and CDR2 is SYDVKM. The CDR3 loop is CASISPGTGDYEQYF. CDR3 DNA sequence: TGTGCCAGCATATCCCCCGGGACAGGGGACTACGAGCAGTACTTC.